The 2 T cell receptor beta chains listed next were all sequenced from one sample in a study of blood T cell repertoires in COVID-19. Repertoires were generated with immunoSEQ multiplex PCR, while TCRdb's copy carries only in-frame clones and drops some. Among roughly 200,000 clones, roughly 82% were seen once, and the ten largest hold around 11%. The sample was PBMCs or T cells enriched from blood (not recorded which). These receptors originate from a man between 35 and 55 years old who had recovered from COVID-19.

This chain connects TRBV14 to TRBJ1-5, with 11 bases fitting TRBD1. J gave up 6 bases and V 1 base, and 5 bases lay outside the gene matches. Looked up from germline, CDR1 is SGHDN and CDR2 is FVKESK. The CDR3 extends over 16 amino acids. The CDR3 DNA reads TGTGCCAGCAGCCAAGTGGGGACAGGGGGAGTTCAGCCCCAGCATTTT. Residues: CASSQVGTGGVQPQHF.

The V and J genes are TRBV9 and TRBJ1-1; TRBD1 matches 9 bases. Losses at the gene ends were 2 bases for V and 4 bases for J; bases not matched to a gene: 3. The CDR3 consists of 14 residues. Per germline, CDR1 SGDLS and CDR2 YYNGEE. The CDR3 here is CASSVGTGSTEAFF. CDR3 nucleotide sequence: TGTGCCAGCAGCGTCGGGACAGGGAGCACTGAAGCTTTCTTT.